The entry below gives a single T cell receptor (beta chain) sequence along with its context. This entry is derived from a study of T-cell reconstitution after alpha-beta-depleted transplantation in children. Germline lookup yields CDR1 SGHRS and CDR2 YFSETQ. Trimming took off 0 bases at V and 8 bases at J, with 6 bases between the two ends. The CDR3 runs to 12 residues. The TCRbeta library incorporated unique molecular identifiers. One entry per CDR3 protein results from TCRdb running MiXCR on the PCR reads. The sample has 500,000 to 750,000 distinct CDR3 sequences, 27% seen once. The sequence was collected from a boy younger than two with Wiskott-Aldrich syndrome, due to receive a stem cell transplant. The V call is TRBV5-1, the J call TRBJ2-1; D is unresolved. Here the sequenced sample was PBMCs, taken before TCRalphabeta/CD19-depleted stem cell transplant. The CDR3 loop is CASSLVWHEQFF. The DNA of the CDR3 is TGCGCCAGCAGCTTGGTTTGGCATGAGCAGTTCTTC.